One and the same sample provided the 25 T cell receptor beta chains below, sequenced in a study of blood T cell repertoires in COVID-19. Assay used: immunoSEQ multiplex PCR; TCRdb lists only in-frame clones, some missing. In the table there are approximately 200,000 clones, about 76% of which are singletons. Sequencing input: peripheral blood. These receptors came from a woman aged 35 to 49 with COVID-19, enrolled during active disease.

The chain carries TRBV5-1 and TRBJ2-3, with 10 bases matching TRBD2. CDR1 and CDR2 (germline): SGHRS, YFSETQ. CDR3 size: 19 residues. J gave up 4 bases and V 0 bases, and 14 bases lay outside the gene matches. The CDR3: CASSLAKLELAGDPDTQYF. The CDR3 DNA sequence: TGCGCCAGCAGCTTGGCCAAGCTGGAGCTAGCGGGGGACCCAGATACGCAGTATTTT.

This sequence joins TRBV7-9 and TRBJ2-1; perhaps TRBD2 as D (5 bases). Germline V gene sequence: CDR1 SEHNR, CDR2 FQNEAQ (reference sequence). Trimming pared 2 bases from V and 0 bases from J, leaving 11 bases between. CDR3 length equals 16 residues. The CDR3 sequence is CASSLRRGPSYNEQFF. As DNA, the CDR3 is TGTGCCAGCAGCTTACGGCGAGGGCCCTCCTACAATGAGCAGTTCTTC.

The chain is built from TRBV5-6 and TRBJ2-5; the D gene is possibly TRBD2 (6 bases). Trimming stripped 0 bases from V and 2 bases from J, with 8 bases between. The CDR3 runs to 14 residues. Per germline, CDR1 SGHDT and CDR2 YYEEEE. The CDR3 bases are TGTGCCAGCAGCTTGGGGACTACTCAAGAGACCCAGTACTTC. It specifies CASSLGTTQETQYF. Full variable domain (outside the CDR3, taken from reference TRBV5-6 and TRBJ2-5): DAGVTQSPTHLIKTRGQQVTLRCSPKSGHDTVSWYQQALGQGPQFIFQYYEEEERQRGNFPDRFSGHQFPNYSSELNVNALLLGDSALYLCASSLGTTQETQYFGPGTRLLVL.

The CDR3 DNA sequence: TGTGCCAGCAGCTCGGAGACTAGTTGGGTGGGGGAGACCCAGTACTTC. This translates into CASSSETSWVGETQYF. The rearrangement uses TRBV7-2 and TRBJ2-5; TRBD2 might be the D (6 bases). The CDR3 loop spans 16 amino acids. Germline V gives CDR1 SGHTA, CDR2 FQGNSA. V lost 4 bases and J lost 5, with 20 bases in between.

The chain employs TRBV4-3 and TRBJ2-3; 7 bases are a match to TRBD1. The V gene's germline CDR1 is LGHNA and CDR2 YSLEER. The trim removed 4 bases at V and 1 base at J, leaving 2 bases unmatched. The CDR3 totals 14 residues. The CDR3, as DNA: TGCGCCAGCAGCCTTGACAGGGGCACAGATACGCAGTATTTT. It is translated as CASSLDRGTDTQYF.

The rearrangement uses TRBV19 and TRBJ1-1, with D maybe TRBD1 (5 bases). Between the trimmed V and J ends, which lost 4 bases and 1 base, there was a span of 10 bases. Germline V gives CDR1 LNHDA, CDR2 SQIVND (reference sequence). CDR3 length equals 14 residues. The CDR3 spells CASSRTGWNTEAFF. The CDR3 nucleotides are TGTGCCAGTAGTAGAACAGGTTGGAACACTGAAGCTTTCTTT.

This CDR3 reads CASSADRGGDTQYF. CDR3 in DNA: TGTGCCAGCAGCGCAGACAGGGGCGGGGATACGCAGTATTTT. The V gene is TRBV9, the J gene TRBJ2-3; 8 bases align to TRBD1. The germline V gene has CDR1 SGDLS and CDR2 YYNGEE. The CDR3 has 14 amino acids. The V and J ends lost 3 bases and 6 bases, in that order; junction bases with no gene match: 6.

The chain combines TRBV20-1 with TRBJ1-2, with D possibly being TRBD1 (5 bases). Germline assignment: CDR1 DFQATT and CDR2 SNEGSKA (reference sequence). The CDR3 runs to 11 residues. The germline V and J ends were trimmed by 1 base and 6 bases, with 6 bases remaining between them. DNA of the CDR3: TGCAGTGCTAGAGGGGGCAATGGCTACACCTTC. Encoded protein: CSARGGNGYTF.

V usage is TRBV30 and J usage is TRBJ1-4, with D unclear. V was cut by 3 bases and J by 7 bases, with 12 bases left in between. There are 13 residues in the CDR3. Germline CDR1 reads GTSNPN; CDR2 reads SVGIG (reference sequence). For the CDR3, the DNA is TGTGCCTGGAGCTGGCCCGTGTTTGAAAAACTGTTTTTT. Encoded protein: CAWSWPVFEKLFF.

J is TRBJ2-7 and V is TRBV7-9; perhaps TRBD1 as D (6 bases). Germline V gene lookup returns CDR1 SEHNR and CDR2 FQNEAQ (reference sequence). V was clipped by 0 bases and J by 1 base, with 10 bases between them. The CDR3 loop spans 15 amino acids. DNA of the CDR3: TGTGCCAGCAGCTTAGCAGGACAGCCTTCCTACGAGCAGTACTTC. Protein sequence: CASSLAGQPSYEQYF.

The chain employs TRBV25-1 and TRBJ1-2; D is uncertain. Germline CDR1 MGHDK, CDR2 SYGVNS. V was pared by 5 bases and J by 8 bases, with 12 bases between. The length of the CDR3 is 12 residues. CDR3 DNA sequence: TGTGCCAGCAGTTCACGGGTTTGGGGCTACACCTTC. This sequence encodes CASSSRVWGYTF.

In this sample, this clone turned up once. The V call is TRBV7-2, the J call TRBJ1-5; no clear D gene. Trimming took 1 base from V and 2 from J, leaving 12 bases between them. The germline V gene encodes CDR1 SGHTA and CDR2 FQGNSA. The CDR3 is 16 amino acids. CDR3 residues: CASSLGSYGGNQPQHF. CDR3 DNA sequence: TGTGCCAGCAGCTTAGGCAGCTACGGGGGCAATCAGCCCCAGCATTTT.

This clone was picked up a small number of times. The chain uses TRBV7-2 and TRBJ1-3, with TRBD1 matching over 10 bases. Germline V gene data show CDR1 as SGHTA and CDR2 as FQGNSA. V gave up 4 bases and J gave up 4 bases; unmatched junction bases: 1. This CDR3 has 14 amino acids. CDR3 DNA sequence: TGTGCCAGCAGCTCGGACAGGGGGGGAAACACCATATATTTT. It translates to CASSSDRGGNTIYF.

This clone has just one count. The chain is built from TRBV21-1 and TRBJ2-1; the table's TRBD2 call for D was not verified on the DNA. TRBV21-1 is termed a pseudogene. This CDR3 has 12 amino acids. CDR3 DNA: TGTGCCAGCAGCCATACGACTGGGGAGCAGTTCTTC. Encoded protein: CASSHTTGEQFF.

This clone was found a few times. The rearrangement joins TRBV10-3 to TRBJ1-3; no clear D. Germline CDR1 is ENHRY and CDR2 is SYGVKD. There are 13 residues in the CDR3. V lost 4 bases and J 0 bases, leaving 4 bases between the germline ends. The CDR3 bases are TGTGCCATCAGTGGGGCCTCTGGAAACACCATATATTTT. It is translated as CAISGASGNTIYF.

V and J are TRBV27 and TRBJ2-7; 10 nucleotides agree with TRBD1. This CDR3 contains 16 residues. The V gene's germline CDR1 is MNHEY and CDR2 SMNVEV (reference sequence). V was clipped by 3 bases and J by 2 bases; unmatched bases: 7. The CDR3 here is CASSFTPGQGTYEQYF. The CDR3 nucleotides read TGTGCCAGCAGTTTTACTCCGGGACAGGGGACCTACGAGCAGTACTTC.

The chain combines TRBV7-9 with TRBJ2-1, with D maybe TRBD2 (6 bases). The CDR3 runs 15 residues. V was shortened by 1 base and J by 4 bases, with 11 bases between the two germline ends. Germline V gene data show CDR1 as SEHNR and CDR2 as FQNEAQ (reference sequence). The CDR3 loop is CASSLEDYGYNEQFF. In DNA, the CDR3 is TGTGCCAGCAGCTTAGAGGACTATGGGTACAATGAGCAGTTCTTC.

This chain uses TRBV7-2 with TRBJ1-2; 12 nucleotides line up with TRBD1. Unmatched junction bases numbered 10, after V lost 10 bases and J lost 4 bases. Germline CDR1 and CDR2: SGHTA and FQGNSA. CDR3 length: 15 residues. The DNA for the CDR3 is TGTGCCACCAGGCCCGGGACAGGGGGCGCCTATGGCTACACCTTC. Translated, it gives CATRPGTGGAYGYTF.

This clone was counted once. The sample holds other DNA sequences that translate to the same CDR3. The gene calls are TRBV7-9 and TRBJ1-2; a possible D gene is TRBD1 (5 bases). CDR1 and CDR2 from the germline V gene are SEHNR and FQNEAQ (reference sequence). Trimming removed 5 bases from V and 4 bases from J, with 11 bases in between. The CDR3 is 13 amino acids. CDR3 sequence (DNA): TGTGCCAGCAGCCCCGACAGCTTCTATGGCTACACCTTC. Protein sequence: CASSPDSFYGYTF.

The V and J genes are TRBV18 and TRBJ2-7; a possible D gene is TRBD1 (6 bases). This CDR3 is built from 15 residues. Germline V gives CDR1 KGHSH, CDR2 LQKENI. V shed 3 bases and J shed 2 bases, with 14 bases lying between them. The CDR3 sequence is CASSPHRDTAYEQYF. The CDR3 DNA reads TGTGCCAGCTCACCTCACCGGGACACAGCCTACGAGCAGTACTTC.

The chain joins TRBV6-5 to TRBJ2-5; maybe TRBD1 (6 bases). The CDR3 runs to 13 residues. Germline V CDR1 and CDR2: MNHEY, SVGAGI. V lost 4 bases and J lost 4, with 10 bases in between. DNA of the CDR3: TGTGCCAGCAGTTCCACAGGGAGAGAGACCCAGTACTTC. Amino acid sequence: CASSSTGRETQYF.

This chain uses TRBV2 with TRBJ1-2, with D perhaps matching TRBD1 (6 bases). There are 13 residues in the CDR3. Germline V CDR1 and CDR2: SNHLY, FYNNEI. V lost 5 bases and J lost 8, with 15 bases in between. The CDR3 bases are TGTGCCAGCAGTCGGCACCCGGGGGGCGGCTACACCTTC. Protein product: CASSRHPGGGYTF.

The rearrangement uses TRBV6-6 and TRBJ1-1; tentative D call: TRBD1 (5 bases). CDR3 length equals 15 residues. V shed 8 bases and J shed 3 bases, with 19 bases lying between them. CDR1 is MNHNY, CDR2 SVGAGI, per germline (reference sequence). This chain's CDR3 is CASCRGGAGDTEAFF. The CDR3 region has the DNA TGTGCCAGCTGCCGGGGCGGGGCCGGTGACACTGAAGCTTTCTTT.

This chain links TRBV4-3 with TRBJ2-1, with D possibly matching TRBD2 (5 bases). Trimming stripped 0 bases from V and 4 bases from J, with 16 bases between. Germline V gene lookup returns CDR1 LGHNA and CDR2 YSLEER. The CDR3 length is 17 residues. CDR3 DNA sequence: TGCGCCAGCAGCCAAGAGAGGGCCGCCAATCTTTACAATGAGCAGTTCTTC. It specifies CASSQERAANLYNEQFF.

This clone has just one count. The chain has TRBV10-2 and TRBJ1-1; tentatively, D is TRBD1 (5 bases). With 8 bases removed from V and 1 base from J, the gap between germline ends came to 14 bases. CDR3 length: 14 residues. Germline V gene lookup returns CDR1 WSHSY and CDR2 SAAADI. The CDR3 DNA reads TGCGCCAGCCGGCAGGGCTCGGCGAACACTGAAGCTTTCTTT. Its translation: CASRQGSANTEAFF.